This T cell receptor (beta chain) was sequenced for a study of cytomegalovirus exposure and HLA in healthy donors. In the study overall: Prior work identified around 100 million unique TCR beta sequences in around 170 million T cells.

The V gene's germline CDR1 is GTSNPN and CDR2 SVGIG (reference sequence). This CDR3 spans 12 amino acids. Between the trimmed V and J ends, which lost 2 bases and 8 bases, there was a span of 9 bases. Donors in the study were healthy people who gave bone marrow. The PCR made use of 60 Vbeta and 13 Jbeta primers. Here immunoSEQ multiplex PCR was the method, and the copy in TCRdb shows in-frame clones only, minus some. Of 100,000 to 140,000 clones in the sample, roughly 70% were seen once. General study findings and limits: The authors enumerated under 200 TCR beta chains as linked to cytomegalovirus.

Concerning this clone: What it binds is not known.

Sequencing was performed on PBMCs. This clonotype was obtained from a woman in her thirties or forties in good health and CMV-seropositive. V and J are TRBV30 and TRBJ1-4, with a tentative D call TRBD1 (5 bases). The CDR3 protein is CAWSPGGEKLFF. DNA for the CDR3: TGTGCCTGGAGTCCGGGGGGGGAAAAACTGTTTTTT.